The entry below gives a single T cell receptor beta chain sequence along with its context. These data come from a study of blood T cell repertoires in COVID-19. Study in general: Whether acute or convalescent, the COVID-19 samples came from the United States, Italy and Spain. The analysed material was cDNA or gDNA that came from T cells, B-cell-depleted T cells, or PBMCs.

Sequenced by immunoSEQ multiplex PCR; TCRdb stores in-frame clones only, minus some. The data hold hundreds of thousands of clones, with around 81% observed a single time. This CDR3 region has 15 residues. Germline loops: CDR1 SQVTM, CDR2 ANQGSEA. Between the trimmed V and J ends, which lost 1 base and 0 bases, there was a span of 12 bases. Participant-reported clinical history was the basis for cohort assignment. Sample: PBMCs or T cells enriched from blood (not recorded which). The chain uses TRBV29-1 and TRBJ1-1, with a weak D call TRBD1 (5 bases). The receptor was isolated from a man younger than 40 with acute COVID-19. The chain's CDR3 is CSVEVLDSMNTEAFF. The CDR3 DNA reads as TGCAGCGTTGAAGTTTTAGACAGCATGAACACTGAAGCTTTCTTT.